This T cell receptor (beta chain) was observed in a study of blood T cell repertoires in COVID-19. In the authors' methods: Amplified reference gene primers provided the basis for estimating nucleated cell counts. Sequencing was performed with immunoSEQ multiplex PCR; in TCRdb, only in-frame clones are kept and a portion is missing. V, J and clone size reflect that table, while D and trimming were determined from the DNA. The sample lists tens of thousands of clones; 89% were seen once. V dropped 3 bases and J dropped 0; count of bases not matched to a gene: 4. Germline-derived CDR1 and CDR2 are KGHSH and LQKENI. This CDR3 is built from 15 residues.

The chain joins TRBV18 to TRBJ1-1; 7 bases are shared with TRBD1. Sequenced material: peripheral blood. The receptor was derived from a man aged 65 to 79 with active or convalescent COVID-19. The CDR3 protein is CASSPRQGVNTEAFF. The CDR3 bases are TGTGCCAGCTCACCGAGACAGGGTGTGAACACTGAAGCTTTCTTT.